The clone carrying this TCR beta chain has a handful of counts. Trimming cost V 4 bases and J 2 bases; bases outside gene matches: 6. Looked up from germline, CDR1 is SGHRS and CDR2 is YFSETQ. This CDR3 comprises 15 residues. The entry originates in a study of beta chain features in type 1 diabetes. Reverse transcribing all isolated RNA meant expressed TCRB transcripts were sequenced. TCRdb keeps only in-frame clones here, not all; method: immunoSEQ multiplex PCR. The sample gives over 300,000 clones, around 8% of which show up once; 0.44% is in the top ten. The rearrangement uses TRBV5-1 and TRBJ2-5; TRBD1 matches at 9 bases. What was sequenced was central memory CD4+ T cells from blood. The clonotype was recovered from a woman younger than 35 in good health. The CDR3 DNA sequence: TGCGCCAGCAGCGCAGGACAGGGGCCTCAAGAGACCCAGTACTTC. Translated: CASSAGQGPQETQYF.